The 30 T cell receptor beta chains listed next were all sequenced from one sample in a study of beta chain features in type 1 diabetes. What was sequenced were expressed TCRB transcripts, since all of the isolated RNA had been reverse transcribed. Generated by immunoSEQ multiplex PCR, the TCRdb table keeps only in-frame clones and is missing some. The data contain around 240,000 clones, 9.6% of them seen just once; the ten biggest clones take up just under 0.035%. Sequencing input: naive CD4+ T cells from blood. The receptor source for this set is a woman under 30 in good health.

The table lists this clone with a few counts. The rearrangement joins TRBV4-1 to TRBJ2-1; TRBD2 agrees at 13 bases. V lost 3 bases, J lost 12 bases, and 2 bases stayed unmatched. The CDR3 runs to 13 residues. Germline V lookup: CDR1 MGHRA, CDR2 YSYEKL. CDR3 in amino acids: CASSHGLAGAQFF. CDR3 DNA: TGCGCCAGCAGCCATGGACTAGCGGGGGCGCAGTTCTTC.

CDR3 nucleotides: TGTGCCAGCAGCTTGCCAGGGGGCGCGGGCTACACCTTC. It encodes CASSLPGGAGYTF. The chain couples TRBV7-8 to TRBJ1-2; TRBD1 matches at 8 bases. CDR1 is SGHVS and CDR2 is FQNEAQ in the germline V gene. The J segment lost 8 bases and the V segment lost 3 bases, leaving 5 bases of the junction unmatched. The CDR3 totals 13 residues.

This clone came up a few times. The chain couples TRBV5-4 to TRBJ1-1, with no clear D. V gave up 2 bases and J gave up 2 bases, with 13 bases separating them. CDR3 length equals 15 residues. Germline values: CDR1 SGHNT, CDR2 YYREEE (reference sequence). DNA for the CDR3: TGTGCCAGCAGCTTCACTAAATCTAGTAACACTGAAGCTTTCTTT. Its translation: CASSFTKSSNTEAFF. The full variable domain, with the rest looked up from reference TRBV5-4 and TRBJ1-1, is ETGVTQSPTHLIKTRGQQVTLRCSSQSGHNTVSWYQQALGQGPQFIFQYYREEENGRGNFPPRFSGLQFPNYSSELNVNALELDDSALYLCASSFTKSSNTEAFFGQGTRLTVV.

This clone was recorded a few times. This sequence joins TRBV5-1 and TRBJ2-2, with 10 bases lining up with TRBD1. In germline, CDR1 is SGHRS, CDR2 YFSETQ. V lost 1 base, J lost 7 bases, and 7 bases stayed unmatched. The CDR3 spans 16 residues. The CDR3 nucleotides read TGCGCCAGCAGCTTGACCGGGACAGGGGTCGGCGGGGAGCTGTTTTTT. Amino acid sequence: CASSLTGTGVGGELFF.

This chain links TRBV7-8 with TRBJ1-1; 7 nucleotides agree with TRBD1. The V and J ends lost 5 bases and 0 bases, in that order; junction bases with no gene match: 6. The germline V gene has CDR1 SGHVS and CDR2 FQNEAQ. The CDR3 covers 15 residues. The CDR3 region has the DNA TGTGCCAGCAGCATTTGGGACAGCATGAACACTGAAGCTTTCTTT. Translated: CASSIWDSMNTEAFF.

This clone was seen a handful of times. This chain uses TRBV2 with TRBJ2-7, with no clear D. The CDR3 totals 11 residues. With 5 bases removed from V and 5 bases from J, the gap between germline ends came to 7 bases. The germline gives CDR1 SNHLY, CDR2 FYNNEI. As DNA, the CDR3 is TGTGCCAGCAGTACAGTTGACGAGCAGTACTTC. Amino acids: CASSTVDEQYF. The full variable domain, completed using reference TRBV2 and TRBJ2-7, is EPEVTQTPSHQVTQMGQEVILRCVPISNHLYFYWYRQILGQKVEFLVSFYNNEISEKSEIFDDQFSVERPDGSNFTLKIRSTKLEDSAMYFCASSTVDEQYFGPGTRLTVT.

This clone was counted a few times. The genes are TRBV5-4 and TRBJ2-2; 7 nucleotides align to TRBD2. Losses at the gene ends were 0 bases for V and 6 bases for J; bases not matched to a gene: 8. CDR1 SGHNT and CDR2 YYREEE come from the germline V gene (reference sequence). The CDR3 is 16 residues long. The CDR3 loop is CASSLGLASAPGELFF. CDR3 nucleotide sequence: TGTGCCAGCAGCTTGGGACTAGCCAGCGCACCCGGGGAGCTGTTTTTT.

This clone was picked up a small number of times. The chain joins TRBV9 to TRBJ2-3; 8 bases are shared with TRBD2. Trimming at V came to 0 bases and at J to 12 bases, leaving 9 bases not matched to a gene. This CDR3 is 14 amino acids long. Germline CDR1 and CDR2: SGDLS and YYNGEE. The CDR3 sequence: CASSVAPGRAVQYF. In DNA, the CDR3 is TGTGCCAGCAGCGTAGCTCCCGGGAGGGCAGTACAGTATTTT.

This clone has more than one count but fewer than ten. The genes are TRBV12-5 and TRBJ2-5, with a weak D call TRBD2 (5 bases). There are 13 residues in the CDR3. V lost 7 bases, J lost 4 bases, and 13 bases lay in between. Germline assignment: CDR1 LGHNT and CDR2 FRNRAP. CDR3: CASAIGEPETQYF. The CDR3 DNA reads as TGTGCTAGTGCCATTGGGGAGCCAGAGACCCAGTACTTC.

There are a few counts of this clone. J is TRBJ2-3 and V is TRBV5-1, with a tentative D call TRBD2 (5 bases). The germline gives CDR1 SGHRS, CDR2 YFSETQ. The CDR3 has 13 amino acids. Between the trimmed V and J ends, which lost 5 bases and 3 bases, there was a span of 10 bases. The CDR3 sequence is CASRAGATDTQYF. CDR3 DNA sequence: TGCGCCAGCAGGGCGGGTGCAACAGATACGCAGTATTTT.

This clone was detected ten times or more. This chain joins TRBV4-1 and TRBJ2-7; D might be TRBD1 (7 bases). This CDR3 contains 14 residues. Germline CDR1 is MGHRA and CDR2 is YSYEKL. V lost 4 bases and J 2 bases, leaving 12 bases between the germline ends. The CDR3 loop is CASSPRDRAYEQYF. CDR3 bases: TGCGCCAGCAGCCCGCGGGACAGAGCCTACGAGCAGTACTTC.

This clone was detected a few times. The chain employs TRBV30 and TRBJ2-7, with 7 positions matching TRBD1. The CDR3 extends over 15 amino acids. The germline V gene encodes CDR1 GTSNPN and CDR2 SVGIG (reference sequence). V shed 3 bases and J 0 bases; nucleotides not matched to a gene: 8. The CDR3 sequence: CAWRAFDRDSYEQYF. CDR3 sequence (DNA): TGTGCCTGGAGAGCTTTCGACAGGGACTCCTACGAGCAGTACTTC.

This clone was counted a few times. The chain combines TRBV7-6 with TRBJ1-1; D remains ambiguous. The germline CDR1 and CDR2 sequences are SGHVS and FNYEAQ. The CDR3 runs 13 residues. Trimming left V 1 base short and J 1 base short, with 4 bases between. In DNA, the CDR3 is TGTGCCAGCAGCTTAGAAGCGAACACTGAAGCTTTCTTT. It is translated as CASSLEANTEAFF. Based on the CDR3 plus reference TRBV7-6 and TRBJ1-1, the full variable domain is GAGVSQSPRYKVTKRGQDVALRCDPISGHVSLYWYRQALGQGPEFLTYFNYEAQQDKSGLPNDRFSAERPEGSISTLTIQRTEQRDSAMYRCASSLEANTEAFFGQGTRLTVV.

This chain links TRBV2 with TRBJ2-1; TRBD1 agrees at 10 bases. Looked up from germline, CDR1 is SNHLY and CDR2 is FYNNEI. This CDR3 region has 15 residues. J lost 4 bases, V lost 3 bases, and 3 bases had no gene match. This chain's CDR3 is CASSEGTGVYNEQFF. The CDR3 bases are TGTGCCAGCAGTGAGGGGACAGGGGTTTACAATGAGCAGTTCTTC. The full variable domain, rest sourced from reference TRBV2 and TRBJ2-1, is EPEVTQTPSHQVTQMGQEVILRCVPISNHLYFYWYRQILGQKVEFLVSFYNNEISEKSEIFDDQFSVERPDGSNFTLKIRSTKLEDSAMYFCASSEGTGVYNEQFFGPGTRLTVL.

This clone came up a few times. This chain uses TRBV5-4 with TRBJ1-5, with D uncertain. Trimming removed 2 bases from V and 11 bases from J, with 11 bases in between. The germline gives CDR1 SGHNT, CDR2 YYREEE (reference sequence). This CDR3 contains 12 residues. The CDR3 protein is CASSLDGSAQHF. CDR3 bases: TGTGCCAGCAGCTTAGACGGGTCGGCCCAGCATTTT. Together with reference TRBV5-4 and TRBJ1-5, the CDR3 gives the full variable domain: ETGVTQSPTHLIKTRGQQVTLRCSSQSGHNTVSWYQQALGQGPQFIFQYYREEENGRGNFPPRFSGLQFPNYSSELNVNALELDDSALYLCASSLDGSAQHFGDGTRLSIL.

The chain is built from TRBV7-3 and TRBJ2-2; weak D call: TRBD1 (5 bases). V lost 5 bases to trimming and J lost 5 bases, with 9 bases between them. The CDR3 loop spans 13 amino acids. The germline CDR1 and CDR2 sequences are SGHTA and FQGTGA. CDR3 sequence (DNA): TGTGCCAGCAGCATCAGGGAAACCGGGGAGCTGTTTTTT. Amino acids: CASSIRETGELFF.

Here the CDR3 reads CASSLQESLAKNIQYF. CDR3 in DNA: TGCGCCAGCAGCTTGCAGGAAAGTCTAGCCAAAAACATTCAGTACTTC. V and J are TRBV5-1 and TRBJ2-4; D uncertain. In germline, CDR1 is SGHRS, CDR2 YFSETQ. Trimming pared 1 base from V and 0 bases from J, leaving 11 bases between. This CDR3 has 16 residues.

The sample holds a few counts of this clone. V is TRBV27 and J is TRBJ1-2; D is possibly TRBD1 (6 bases). V was cut by 0 bases and J by 4 bases, with 24 bases left in between. Germline V gene lookup returns CDR1 MNHEY and CDR2 SMNVEV (reference sequence). This CDR3 comprises 19 residues. CDR3 sequence: CASSLSSASRTAVFYGYTF. CDR3 DNA: TGTGCCAGCAGTTTATCCTCTGCCTCCCGGACAGCCGTCTTCTATGGCTACACCTTC.

CDR3 residues: CASSPRDRPYEQYF. CDR3 in DNA: TGTGCCAGCAGCCCGCGGGACAGGCCCTACGAGCAGTACTTC. The chain is built from TRBV11-2 and TRBJ2-7, with 8 positions matching TRBD1. Germline values: CDR1 SGHAT, CDR2 FQNNGV. The J segment lost 2 bases and the V segment lost 5 bases, leaving 5 bases of the junction unmatched. This CDR3 region has 14 residues. Complete variable domain (other parts from reference TRBV11-2 and TRBJ2-7): EAGVAQSPRYKIIEKRQSVAFWCNPISGHATLYWYQQILGQGPKLLIQFQNNGVVDDSQLPKDRFSAERLKGVDSTLKIQPAKLEDSAVYLCASSPRDRPYEQYFGPGTRLTVT.

Only a few counts were recorded for this clone. The junction and the germline gene differ at one end; a read error may be behind it. The chain carries TRBV5-6 and TRBJ1-1, with TRBD1 matching 8 bases. The CDR3 is made up of 14 amino acids. CDR1 and CDR2 from the germline V gene are SGHDT and YYEEEE. The CDR3 nucleotides are TGTGCCAGCAGCCCCACGGGACGACAGGGGCGAGAGGTCTTT. Encoded protein: CASSPTGRQGREVF.

This clone has more than one count but fewer than ten. V gene TRBV15 combines with J gene TRBJ1-5, with TRBD1 matching 8 bases. The CDR3 runs 14 residues. V shed 1 base, J shed 4 bases, and the junction held 0 bases outside the gene matches. CDR1 is LNHNV, CDR2 YYDKDF, per germline (reference sequence). DNA of the CDR3: TGTGCCACCAGCAGAGGACAGGGGAATCAGCCCCAGCATTTT. Amino acid sequence: CATSRGQGNQPQHF.

This clone was recorded a few times. The J gene is TRBJ2-6, the V gene TRBV5-4; 8 bases align to TRBD1. Germline lookup yields CDR1 SGHNT and CDR2 YYREEE (reference sequence). The CDR3 has 16 residues. With V trimmed by 3 bases and J by 2 bases, 4 bases remained unmatched. The CDR3 coding sequence is TGTGCCAGCAGCTGGACAGGGAGTACTGGGGCCAACGTCCTGACTTTC. This encodes CASSWTGSTGANVLTF.

This clone occurred a few times. The rearrangement joins TRBV25-1 to TRBJ2-7; 9 bases are a match to TRBD2. After removal of 7 bases from V and 5 bases from J, the junction contained 12 bases not matched to a gene. CDR1 and CDR2 (germline): MGHDK, SYGVNS. The CDR3 is 15 residues long. The CDR3 nucleotides are TGTGCCAGCAACTCCGGACTAGCGACAAGCCACGAGCAGTACTTC. Its protein is CASNSGLATSHEQYF.

The genes are TRBV5-4 and TRBJ1-2; D is perhaps TRBD1 (5 bases). This CDR3 comprises 14 residues. The V end was cut by 5 bases, the J end by 2 bases, with 13 bases between. Germline assignment: CDR1 SGHNT and CDR2 YYREEE (reference sequence). CDR3 protein: CASSSQGHNYGYTF. CDR3 nucleotide sequence: TGTGCCAGCAGTTCCCAGGGCCACAACTATGGCTACACCTTC.

This clone was observed a few times. V is TRBV6-5 and J is TRBJ2-7, with 10 positions matching TRBD1. Germline values: CDR1 MNHEY, CDR2 SVGAGI. V was clipped by 4 bases and J by 4 bases; unmatched bases: 7. The CDR3 is made up of 15 amino acids. CDR3 in DNA: TGTGCCAGCAGTTCGCCCGGGACAGGGGAATACGAGCAGTACTTC. Translated: CASSSPGTGEYEQYF.

This clone has just a few counts. The V call is TRBV15, the J call TRBJ2-7; 14 bases align to TRBD2. The CDR3 totals 16 residues. J lost 2 bases, V lost 5 bases, and 5 bases had no gene match. Germline-derived CDR1 and CDR2 are LNHNV and YYDKDF (reference sequence). The CDR3 region is CATSVTSGREAYEQYF. CDR3 in DNA: TGTGCCACCAGCGTGACTAGCGGGAGGGAGGCCTACGAGCAGTACTTC.

This clone appeared a few times. The DNA for the CDR3 is TGTGCCAGCAGCTTGGCCATACAGCAACCGTCCTATGGCTACACCTTC. As protein: CASSLAIQQPSYGYTF. This sequence joins TRBV5-6 and TRBJ1-2; no firm D call. CDR1 is SGHDT and CDR2 is YYEEEE in the germline V gene. Deletions cut 0 bases from V and 4 bases from J, with 16 bases between. The CDR3 is 16 residues long.

The V call is TRBV4-1, the J call TRBJ2-1; TRBD2 matches 10 bases. Germline V gene lookup returns CDR1 MGHRA and CDR2 YSYEKL. The trim removed 4 bases at V and 0 bases at J, leaving 9 bases unmatched. The CDR3 has 18 amino acids. The CDR3 loop is CASSPVAGGQGSYNEQFF. CDR3 DNA sequence: TGCGCCAGCAGCCCCGTAGCGGGAGGTCAGGGCTCCTACAATGAGCAGTTCTTC.

The chain recombines TRBV4-2 with TRBJ1-3; 8 bases are shared with TRBD1. Germline V gives CDR1 LGHNA, CDR2 YNFKEQ. With V trimmed by 4 bases and J by 0 bases, 5 bases remained unmatched. CDR3 length: 16 amino acids. The CDR3 coding sequence is TGTGCCAGCAGCCGAACGACAGGGGTCTCTGGAAACACCATATATTTT. This encodes CASSRTTGVSGNTIYF.

This clone was found a few times. This chain connects TRBV2 to TRBJ2-3; a weak D match, TRBD2 (6 bases). CDR3 length: 15 residues. V was shortened by 8 bases and J by 3 bases, with 18 bases between the two germline ends. Germline assignment: CDR1 SNHLY and CDR2 FYNNEI. CDR3 residues: CASRTGRGITDTQYF. The CDR3 bases are TGTGCCAGCCGTACGGGGCGGGGTATAACAGATACGCAGTATTTT.